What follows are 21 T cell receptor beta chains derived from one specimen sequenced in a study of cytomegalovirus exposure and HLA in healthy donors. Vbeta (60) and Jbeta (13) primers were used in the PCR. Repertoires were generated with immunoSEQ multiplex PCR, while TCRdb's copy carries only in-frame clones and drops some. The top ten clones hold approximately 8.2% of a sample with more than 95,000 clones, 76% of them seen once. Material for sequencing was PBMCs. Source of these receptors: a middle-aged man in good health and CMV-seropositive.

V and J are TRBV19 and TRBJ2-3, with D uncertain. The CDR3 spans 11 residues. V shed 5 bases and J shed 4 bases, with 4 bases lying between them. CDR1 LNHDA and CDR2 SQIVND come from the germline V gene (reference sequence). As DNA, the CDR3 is TGTGCCAGTAGTCTCTCAGATACGCAGTATTTT. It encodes CASSLSDTQYF.

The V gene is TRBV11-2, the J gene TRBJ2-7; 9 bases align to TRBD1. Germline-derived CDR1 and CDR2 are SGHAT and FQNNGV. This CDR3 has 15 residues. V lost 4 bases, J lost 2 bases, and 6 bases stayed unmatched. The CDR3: CASSYGTGRTYEQYF. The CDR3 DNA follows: TGTGCCAGCAGCTACGGGACAGGGAGGACCTACGAGCAGTACTTC.

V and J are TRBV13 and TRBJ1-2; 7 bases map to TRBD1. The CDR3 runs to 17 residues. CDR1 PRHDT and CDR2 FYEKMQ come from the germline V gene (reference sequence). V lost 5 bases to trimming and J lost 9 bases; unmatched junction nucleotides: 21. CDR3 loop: CASSLAPGQLSSGRYTF. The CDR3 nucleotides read TGTGCCAGCAGCCTAGCGCCGGGACAGTTGTCCTCCGGGCGCTACACCTTC.

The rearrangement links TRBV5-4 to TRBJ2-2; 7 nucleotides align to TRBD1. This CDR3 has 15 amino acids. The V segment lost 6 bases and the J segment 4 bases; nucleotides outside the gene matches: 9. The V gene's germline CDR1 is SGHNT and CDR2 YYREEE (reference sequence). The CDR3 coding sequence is TGTGCCAGCATGAGAGGGGGCGATCGCACCGGGGAGCTGTTTTTT. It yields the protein CASMRGGDRTGELFF.

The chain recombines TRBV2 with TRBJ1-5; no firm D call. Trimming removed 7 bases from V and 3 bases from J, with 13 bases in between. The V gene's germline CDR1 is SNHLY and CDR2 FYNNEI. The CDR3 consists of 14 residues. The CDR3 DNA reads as TGTGCCAGCACCGACGGAGAATCCAATCAGCCCCAGCATTTT. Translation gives CASTDGESNQPQHF. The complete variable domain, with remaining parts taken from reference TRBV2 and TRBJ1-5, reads EPEVTQTPSHQVTQMGQEVILRCVPISNHLYFYWYRQILGQKVEFLVSFYNNEISEKSEIFDDQFSVERPDGSNFTLKIRSTKLEDSAMYFCASTDGESNQPQHFGDGTRLSIL.

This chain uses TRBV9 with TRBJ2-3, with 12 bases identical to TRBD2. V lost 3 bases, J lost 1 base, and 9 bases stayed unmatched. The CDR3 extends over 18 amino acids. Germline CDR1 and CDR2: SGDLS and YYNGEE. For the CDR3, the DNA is TGTGCCAGCAGCGCCGCCGCTAGCGGGGGGGTACGCACAGATACGCAGTATTTT. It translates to CASSAAASGGVRTDTQYF.

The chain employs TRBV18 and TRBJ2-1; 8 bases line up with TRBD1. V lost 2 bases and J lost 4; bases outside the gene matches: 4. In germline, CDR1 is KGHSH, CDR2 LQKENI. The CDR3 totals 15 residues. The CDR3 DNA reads TGTGCCAGCTCACCAGGGACAGGTCGGTACAATGAGCAGTTCTTC. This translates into CASSPGTGRYNEQFF.

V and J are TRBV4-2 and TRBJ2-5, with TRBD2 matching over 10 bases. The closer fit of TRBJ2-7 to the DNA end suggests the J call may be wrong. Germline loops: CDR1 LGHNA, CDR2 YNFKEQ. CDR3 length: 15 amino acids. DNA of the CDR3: TGTGCCAGCAGCCTCGGAAGCGGGGGGGCATACGAGCAGTACTTC. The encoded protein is CASSLGSGGAYEQYF.

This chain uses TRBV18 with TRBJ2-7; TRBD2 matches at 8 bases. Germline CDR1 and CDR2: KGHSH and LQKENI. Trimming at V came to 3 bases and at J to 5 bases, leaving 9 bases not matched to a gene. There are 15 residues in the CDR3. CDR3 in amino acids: CASSPMVGLADEQYF. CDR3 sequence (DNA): TGTGCCAGCTCACCCATGGTCGGACTAGCCGACGAGCAGTACTTC.

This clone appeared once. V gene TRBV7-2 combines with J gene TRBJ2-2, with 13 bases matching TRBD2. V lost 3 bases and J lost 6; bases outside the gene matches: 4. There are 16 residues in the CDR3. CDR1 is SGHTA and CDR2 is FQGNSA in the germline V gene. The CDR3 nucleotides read TGTGCCAGCAGCTTTTTGGGACTAGCGGGATCCGGGGAGCTGTTTTTT. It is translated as CASSFLGLAGSGELFF.

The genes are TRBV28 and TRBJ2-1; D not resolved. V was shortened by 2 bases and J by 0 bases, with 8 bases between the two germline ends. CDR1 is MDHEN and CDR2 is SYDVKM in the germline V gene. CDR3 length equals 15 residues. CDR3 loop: CASSLDSYSYNEQFF. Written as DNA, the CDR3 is TGTGCCAGCAGTTTAGATTCCTACTCCTACAATGAGCAGTTCTTC.

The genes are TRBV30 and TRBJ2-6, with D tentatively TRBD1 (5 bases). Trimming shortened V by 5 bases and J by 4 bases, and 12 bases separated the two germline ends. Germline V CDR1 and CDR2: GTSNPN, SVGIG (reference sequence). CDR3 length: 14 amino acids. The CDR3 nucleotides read TGTGCCTGGGACAGAGGTTCCGGGGCCAACGTCCTGACTTTC. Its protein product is CAWDRGSGANVLTF.

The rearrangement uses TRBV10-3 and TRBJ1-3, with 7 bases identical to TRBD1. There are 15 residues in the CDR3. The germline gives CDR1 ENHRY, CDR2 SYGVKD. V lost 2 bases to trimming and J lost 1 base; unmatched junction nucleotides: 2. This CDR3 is CAISERDSSGNTIYF. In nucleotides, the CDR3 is TGTGCCATCAGTGAGCGGGACAGTTCTGGAAACACCATATATTTT.

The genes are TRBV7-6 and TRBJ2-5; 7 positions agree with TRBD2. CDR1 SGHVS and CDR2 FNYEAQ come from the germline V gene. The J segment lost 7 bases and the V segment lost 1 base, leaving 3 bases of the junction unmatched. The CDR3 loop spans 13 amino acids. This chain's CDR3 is CASSLEWGGTQYF. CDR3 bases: TGTGCCAGCAGCTTAGAGTGGGGGGGGACCCAGTACTTC.

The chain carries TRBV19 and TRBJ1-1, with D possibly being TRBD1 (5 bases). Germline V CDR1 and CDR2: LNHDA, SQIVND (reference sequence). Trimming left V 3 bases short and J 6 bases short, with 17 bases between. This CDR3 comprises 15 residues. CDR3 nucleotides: TGTGCCAGTAGTATTGGTCGTGCCCTAGGGGCTGAAGCTTTCTTT. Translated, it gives CASSIGRALGAEAFF.

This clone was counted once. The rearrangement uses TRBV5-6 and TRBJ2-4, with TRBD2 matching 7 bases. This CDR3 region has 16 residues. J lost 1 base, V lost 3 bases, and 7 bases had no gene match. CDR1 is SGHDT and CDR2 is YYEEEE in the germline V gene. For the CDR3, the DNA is TGTGCCAGCAGCTCCATGGCGGGAGTTGCCAAAAACATTCAGTACTTC. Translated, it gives CASSSMAGVAKNIQYF.

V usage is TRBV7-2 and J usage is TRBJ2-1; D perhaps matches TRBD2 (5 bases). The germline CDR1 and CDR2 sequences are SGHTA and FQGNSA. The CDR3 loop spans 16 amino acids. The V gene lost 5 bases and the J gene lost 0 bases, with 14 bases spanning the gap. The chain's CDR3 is CASSPEGLSSYNEQFF. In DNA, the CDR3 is TGTGCCAGCAGCCCAGAGGGCCTGAGCTCCTACAATGAGCAGTTCTTC.

The chain's CDR3 is CASALQGAGEAFF. The CDR3 DNA follows: TGTGCCAGCGCGTTACAGGGGGCAGGTGAAGCTTTCTTT. The rearrangement uses TRBV18 and TRBJ1-1; 9 nucleotides line up with TRBD1. Germline CDR1 reads KGHSH; CDR2 reads LQKENI. The J segment lost 7 bases and the V segment lost 8 bases, leaving 8 bases of the junction unmatched. This CDR3 spans 13 amino acids.

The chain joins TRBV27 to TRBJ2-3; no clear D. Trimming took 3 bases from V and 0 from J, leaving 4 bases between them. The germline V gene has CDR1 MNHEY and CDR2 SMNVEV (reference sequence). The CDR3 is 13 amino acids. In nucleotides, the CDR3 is TGTGCCAGCAGTTTGCGGAGCACAGATACGCAGTATTTT. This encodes CASSLRSTDTQYF.

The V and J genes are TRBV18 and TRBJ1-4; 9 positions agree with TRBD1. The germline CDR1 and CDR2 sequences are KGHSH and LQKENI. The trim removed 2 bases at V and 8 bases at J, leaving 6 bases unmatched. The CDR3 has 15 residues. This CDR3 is CASSPTRQGGEKLFF. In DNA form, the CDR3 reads TGTGCCAGCTCACCAACGCGACAGGGGGGCGAAAAACTGTTTTTT.

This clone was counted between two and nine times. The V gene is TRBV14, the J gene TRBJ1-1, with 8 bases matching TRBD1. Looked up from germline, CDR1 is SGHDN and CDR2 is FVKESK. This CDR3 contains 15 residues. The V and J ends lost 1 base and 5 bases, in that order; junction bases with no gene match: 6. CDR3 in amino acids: CASSQGGQGGTEAFF. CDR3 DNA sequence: TGTGCCAGCAGCCAAGGCGGACAGGGTGGGACTGAAGCTTTCTTT.